This T cell receptor beta chain emerged from a study of low-dose radiotherapy and immunotherapy resistance in tumors. Study-wide context: Every 2 weeks, cohort 1 got 0.5 Gy, reaching 6.5 Gy to the planning target volume.

This clonotype was recorded at least ten times. Covering alpha and beta chains, TRAV- and TRBV-specific primers were used for the first-strand cDNA. Over about 19 PCR cycles, TCRs were amplified from a constant-region primer and V-primer adapter. One entry per CDR3 protein results from TCRdb running MiXCR on the reads. The table includes around 99,000 distinct CDR3 sequences, 9.4% detected once. CDR3 length: 15 amino acids. Germline loops: CDR1 SGDLS, CDR2 YYNGEE. Trimming stripped 4 bases from V and 2 bases from J, with 13 bases between. The sample's time point: before trial treatment. Sequenced material: PBMCs, taken before treatment. This rearrangement joins TRBV9 to TRBJ2-1, with D perhaps TRBD2 (6 bases). This sequence originates from a male donor with prostate cancer. For the CDR3, the DNA is TGTGCCAGCAGCCCGGGACTGGGGACCTACAATGAGCAGTTCTTC. Amino acids: CASSPGLGTYNEQFF.